This TCR beta chain was captured by sequencing in a study of blood T cell repertoires in COVID-19. Study-level information: Sources were T cells, B-cell-depleted T cells, or PBMCs; the material itself was cDNA or gDNA.

J lost 6 bases, V lost 5 bases, and 5 bases had no gene match. This CDR3 comprises 13 residues. Germline V gives CDR1 SGHDT, CDR2 YYEEEE. The assay was immunoSEQ multiplex PCR, and TCRdb's table has in-frame clones only and misses some. The top ten hold 4% of the sample, which has approximately 170,000 clones, roughly nine tenths seen once. The specimen sequenced was peripheral blood. The rearrangement joins TRBV5-6 to TRBJ2-5; 9 positions match TRBD1. This clonotype originated in a woman in her seventies with acute or convalescent COVID-19. CDR3 in amino acids: CASSYGQGKTQYF. The DNA for the CDR3 is TGTGCCAGCAGTTACGGACAGGGGAAGACCCAGTACTTC.